The 9 T cell receptor beta chains below come from one sample, sequenced in a study of vaccination effects on CD4 cells after COVID-19. Assay: immunoSEQ multiplex PCR; the TCRdb copy retains only in-frame clones and omits some. Of 30,000 to 35,000 clones listed, about three quarters are singletons. In the ViraFEST assay, antigen-specific CD4+ clonotypes were identified by expansion after peptide-pool stimulation. Culture lasted 10 days before CD4+ T cell isolation. Nucleocapsid antibody tests were negative, and the vaccine recipients had no prior SARS-CoV-2 infection. These receptors are not linked to any known antigen. The sample in question was CD4+ T cells from PBMCs cultured with HCoV-OC43 spike peptides, obtained before COVID-19 vaccination. Subset here: HCoV-OC43 spike overlapping peptide pool stimulation. These receptors all stem from a human donor who received a COVID-19 vaccine.

This chain links TRBV7-6 with TRBJ2-1; 8 bases map to TRBD2. This CDR3 spans 18 amino acids. V shed 5 bases, J shed 2 bases, and the junction held 14 bases outside the gene matches. CDR1 SGHVS and CDR2 FNYEAQ come from the germline V gene. CDR3 nucleotide sequence: TGTGCCAGCAGCCCTTTGGTCCCCACGGGGGGGCCCTACAATGAGCAGTTCTTC. Protein sequence: CASSPLVPTGGPYNEQFF.

The chain is built from TRBV4-2 and TRBJ1-6, with 8 nucleotides matching TRBD1. The CDR3 runs 16 residues. CDR1 and CDR2 (germline): LGHNA, YNFKEQ. The V segment lost 0 bases and the J segment 6 bases; nucleotides outside the gene matches: 4. CDR3 region: CASSQERTGLNSPLHF. DNA for the CDR3: TGTGCCAGCAGCCAAGAGAGGACAGGGCTTAATTCACCCCTCCACTTT.

The J gene is TRBJ1-6, the V gene TRBV5-4; the D is unclear. Trimming took off 4 bases at V and 9 bases at J, with 20 bases between the two ends. CDR1 and CDR2 from the germline V gene are SGHNT and YYREEE (reference sequence). CDR3 length: 16 amino acids. This chain's CDR3 is CASSPNGVSLTSPLHF. The CDR3 bases are TGTGCCAGCAGCCCCAATGGCGTGAGCCTCACTTCACCCCTCCACTTT.

The rearrangement joins TRBV5-4 to TRBJ1-4, with D possibly being TRBD1 (6 bases). The germline V gene has CDR1 SGHNT and CDR2 YYREEE (reference sequence). The CDR3 totals 14 residues. V lost 4 bases and J 4 bases, leaving 11 bases between the germline ends. CDR3 sequence (DNA): TGTGCCAGCAGCCTTGGACAGCGTAATGAAAAACTGTTTTTT. Protein: CASSLGQRNEKLFF.

Comments on this clone: At one end the junction does not follow the germline gene, possibly because of a read error. The chain joins TRBV30 to TRBJ1-6; D is undetermined. Germline CDR1 and CDR2: GTSNPN and SVGIG (reference sequence). This CDR3 is 16 amino acids long. CDR3 protein: CAWESHRVSYNSALHF. The CDR3 DNA reads as TGTGCCTGGGAGTCCCACCGGGTCTCCTATAATTCAGCCCTCCACTTT.

The gene calls are TRBV4-2 and TRBJ2-3, with D uncertain. Germline V gene sequence: CDR1 LGHNA, CDR2 YNFKEQ. The CDR3 covers 13 residues. V shed 5 bases and J shed 5 bases, with 11 bases lying between them. CDR3 coding DNA: TGTGCCAGCAGCGCCCGAATGGGAGATACGCAGTATTTT. Protein product: CASSARMGDTQYF.

V usage is TRBV6-5 and J usage is TRBJ1-6, with D hard to call. The V gene's germline CDR1 is MNHEY and CDR2 SVGAGI. Trimming stripped 2 bases from V and 6 bases from J, with 11 bases between. The CDR3 is 15 amino acids. CDR3 region: CASSYKRRSNSPLHF. CDR3 DNA sequence: TGTGCCAGCAGTTACAAGAGGAGGAGTAATTCACCCCTCCACTTT.

In regard to this clone: A read error may produce the germline difference seen at one junction end. This chain joins TRBV7-7 and TRBJ2-2; D possibly corresponds to TRBD1 (6 bases). The germline V gene has CDR1 SSHAT and CDR2 FNYEAQ (reference sequence). The CDR3 covers 14 residues. CDR3 DNA sequence: TGTGCTAGCAGCCGAGGACAGCCGAGTGGGGAGCTGTTTTTT. It translates to CASSRGQPSGELFF.

The chain combines TRBV19 with TRBJ2-2; D unclear. Trimming left V 0 bases short and J 6 bases short, with 8 bases between. The V gene's germline CDR1 is LNHDA and CDR2 SQIVND (reference sequence). The CDR3 has 14 residues. CDR3 sequence: CASSIDGVSGELFF. The CDR3, as DNA: TGTGCCAGTAGTATAGATGGGGTTTCCGGGGAGCTGTTTTTT.